This TCR beta chain stems from a study of metastatic and nonmetastatic thyroid tumors. Study-wide background: Across blood and tumor or nodule tissue, repertoires from malignant and benign thyroid patients were compared with one another.

The ends lost 3 bases at V and 10 bases at J; junction bases unmatched: 7. The CDR3 has 14 residues. Germline CDR1 and CDR2: LGHNA and YNFKEQ. This clone was recorded once. What it binds is not known. TCRdb re-called clones via MiXCR from the PCR reads. The sample lists 20,000 to 30,000 clones; 14% to 15% were seen once. No patient received treatment before thyroid surgery. Study-wide points: In both blood and tumor samples, TCR beta diversity was reported significantly higher for malignant than benign nodules.

V and J are TRBV4-2 and TRBJ2-1, with 9 bases lining up with TRBD2. The sequencing sample was made of blood. This receptor was identified in a female donor with papillary thyroid cancer or a benign thyroid nodule (not recorded which). Some clones in this sample may be carry-over from other donors' samples. CDR3 in amino acids: CASSQGGLAEEQFF. The CDR3 nucleotides read TGTGCCAGCAGCCAGGGGGGACTAGCAGAAGAGCAGTTCTTC.